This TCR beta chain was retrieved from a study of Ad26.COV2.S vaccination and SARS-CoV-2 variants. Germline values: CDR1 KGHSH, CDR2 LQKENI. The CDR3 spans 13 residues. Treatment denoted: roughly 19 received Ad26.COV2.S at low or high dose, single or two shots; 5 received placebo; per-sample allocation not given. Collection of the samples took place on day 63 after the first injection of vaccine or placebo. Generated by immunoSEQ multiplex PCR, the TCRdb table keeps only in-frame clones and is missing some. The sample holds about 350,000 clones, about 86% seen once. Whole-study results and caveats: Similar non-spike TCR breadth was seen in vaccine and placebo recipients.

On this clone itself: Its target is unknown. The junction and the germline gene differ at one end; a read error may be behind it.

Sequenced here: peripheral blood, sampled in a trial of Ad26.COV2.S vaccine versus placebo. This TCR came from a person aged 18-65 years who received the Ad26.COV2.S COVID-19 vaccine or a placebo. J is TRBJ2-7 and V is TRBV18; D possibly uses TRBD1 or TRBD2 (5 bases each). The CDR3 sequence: CASSPPGTAIHQF. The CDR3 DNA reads TGTGCCAGCTCACCACCCGGGACGGCCATTCATCAGTTC.